A selection of T cell receptor beta chains follows, all from one sample in a study of T cell responses to AZD1222 COVID-19 vaccine. Data came from immunoSEQ multiplex PCR; TCRdb stores just in-frame clones and leaves some out. The sample carries about 110,000 clones, about nine tenths recorded once. The sample was peripheral blood, taken on day 0 of AZD1222 vaccination. The receptors here all came from an adult in good health. Both conserved end residues are part of each CDR3. The D gene is left open where the match is weak. Expanded clones are given a class, and other clones once, few, many or no size at all.

TRBJ2-7 | NA | TRBV13 | TRBD2 | TGTGCCAGCAGCTTATACGGCGGGAGTTCGAACGAGCAGTACTTC | CASSLYGGSSNEQYF
TRBJ2-7 | few | TRBV28 | TRBD1 | TGTGCCAGCACCGACTACCGGACAGGCTACGAGCAGTACTTC | CASTDYRTGYEQYF
TRBJ1-2 | NA | TRBV29-1 | NA | TGCAGCGTTGCGGTGCAGGGGCTCGGCTACACCTTC | CSVAVQGLGYTF
TRBJ1-1 | NA | TRBV6-4 | NA | TGTGCCAGCAGCCTCATTTCAGGGGACACTGAAGCTTTCTTT | CASSLISGDTEAFF
TRBJ2-7 | NA | TRBV9 | TRBD1 | TGTGCCAGCAGCGTAGCGGACAGGGGTAACGAGCAGTACTTC | CASSVADRGNEQYF
TRBJ2-1 | NA | TRBV5-6 | TRBD2 | TGTGCCAGCAGCTCCAGGACTAGCGGGAGGGCCTGGAGCGAGCAGTTCTTC | CASSSRTSGRAWSEQFF
TRBJ1-2 | once | TRBV5-6 | NA | TGTGCCAGCAGCTTTAAGGGGGAGAGTGGCTACACCTTC | CASSFKGESGYTF
TRBJ1-5 | NA | TRBV6-5 | NA | TGTGCCAGCACCTTTAGCGGGCGGGGGGATCAGCCCCAGCATTTT | CASTFSGRGDQPQHF
TRBJ2-1 | once | TRBV11-3 | NA | TGTGCCAGCAGCTTCGGCCTCTCCAATGAGCAGTTCTTC | CASSFGLSNEQFF
TRBJ2-1 | NA | TRBV19 | TRBD2 | TGTGCCAGTAGTACAGCGGGGACTAGCGGGGGGCTTTACAATGAGCAGTTCTTC | CASSTAGTSGGLYNEQFF